A single sample is the source of the 18 T cell receptor beta chains below, sequenced in a study of regulatory T cells in long-lasting Graves disease. Researchers made TCR beta libraries by using iRepertoire HTBI primers and running Arm-PCR on CDR3 regions. Each CDR3 protein gets one entry after TCRdb re-called the multiplex PCR reads with MiXCR. The table has some 420,000 distinct CDR3 sequences, about 20% seen once. Documented time point: persistent/refractory GD, antithyroid drugs over 5 years with positive TRAb. RNA isolated from PBMCs was used to make the TCR library. The material sequenced was peripheral blood mononuclear cells (PBMCs), taken when the disease was refractory, from a patient treated with antithyroid drugs. These receptors were taken from a female donor with Graves disease.

V usage is TRBV10-3 and J usage is TRBJ2-7, with D possibly TRBD1 on 6 matching bases. V gave up 7 bases and J gave up 3 bases, with 16 bases separating them. The CDR3 runs to 14 residues. Per germline, CDR1 ENHRY and CDR2 SYGVKD. CDR3 coding DNA: TGTGCCATCACTGCCCGGACAGACCACTACGAGCAGTACTTC. It codes for CAITARTDHYEQYF.

Many counts were recorded for this clonotype. The chain couples TRBV6-1 to TRBJ2-7; D is unclear. The CDR3 runs 13 residues. Germline V CDR1 and CDR2: MNHNS, SASEGT. V lost 5 bases to trimming and J lost 8 bases, with 16 bases between them. The CDR3 reads CASSTRPADQQYF. As DNA, the CDR3 is TGTGCCAGCAGTACAAGGCCCGCCGATCAGCAGTACTTC.

V and J are TRBV7-9 and TRBJ1-6, with a weak D call TRBD1 (5 bases). Germline V gene lookup returns CDR1 SEHNR and CDR2 FQNEAQ (reference sequence). V was clipped by 1 base and J by 8 bases, with 12 bases between them. The CDR3 has 15 residues. The CDR3 is CASSLGGSGDSPLHF. The CDR3 DNA reads TGTGCCAGCAGCTTAGGGGGGTCGGGCGATTCACCCCTCCACTTT. The variable domain in full, completed from reference TRBV7-9 and TRBJ1-6, reads DTGVSQNPRHKITKRGQNVTFRCDPISEHNRLYWYRQTLGQGPEFLTYFQNEAQLEKSRLLSDRFSAERPKGSFSTLEIQRTEQGDSAMYLCASSLGGSGDSPLHFGNGTRLTVT.

The table lists this clonotype with many counts. The genes are TRBV28 and TRBJ2-5; the D gene is possibly TRBD1 (5 bases). V was trimmed by 5 bases and J by 1 base, leaving 11 bases between them. CDR3 size: 14 residues. CDR1 and CDR2 from the germline V gene are MDHEN and SYDVKM. The CDR3 DNA is TGTGCCAGCAGTCCCCTACAGGTCCAAGAGACCCAGTACTTC. It translates to CASSPLQVQETQYF.

The V gene is TRBV20-1, the J gene TRBJ2-2; the D is unclear. This CDR3 is built from 14 residues. V was clipped by 0 bases and J by 0 bases, with 5 bases between them. In germline, CDR1 is DFQATT, CDR2 SNEGSKA (reference sequence). The CDR3 spells CSARDWANTGELFF. DNA for the CDR3: TGCAGTGCTAGAGATTGGGCGAACACCGGGGAGCTGTTTTTT.

This clonotype was seen a few times. The chain combines TRBV20-1 with TRBJ2-7; D uncertain. The CDR3 contains 14 residues. Trimming pared 7 bases from V and 3 bases from J, leaving 19 bases between. CDR1 and CDR2 from the germline V gene are DFQATT and SNEGSKA (reference sequence). The CDR3 nucleotides are TGCAGTGGAAAATTGCGCAACTGGGGCTACGAGCAGTACTTC. As protein: CSGKLRNWGYEQYF.

This clonotype was seen only a few times. V and J are TRBV4-3 and TRBJ2-7; D is possibly TRBD1 (5 bases). In germline, CDR1 is LGHNA, CDR2 YSLEER. V lost 0 bases and J lost 1, with 10 bases in between. The CDR3 has 15 amino acids. CDR3 loop: CASSQDGAHSYEQYF. CDR3 nucleotides: TGCGCCAGCAGCCAAGATGGGGCCCATTCCTACGAGCAGTACTTC.

This clonotype was seen a handful of times. This chain connects TRBV9 to TRBJ2-7, with 7 positions matching TRBD1. The V and J ends lost 1 base and 0 bases, in that order; junction bases with no gene match: 10. The CDR3 extends over 17 amino acids. Germline values: CDR1 SGDLS, CDR2 YYNGEE. The CDR3 DNA is TGTGCCAGCAGCGTATCACCCCACAGGGACAGCTCCTACGAGCAGTACTTC. Its protein product is CASSVSPHRDSSYEQYF.

This clonotype was seen at least ten times. The chain couples TRBV27 to TRBJ2-7; D ambiguous. V shed 0 bases and J shed 8 bases, with 5 bases lying between them. This CDR3 has 11 amino acids. Germline V gene data show CDR1 as MNHEY and CDR2 as SMNVEV (reference sequence). This CDR3 is CASSLSGKQYF. CDR3 sequence (DNA): TGTGCCAGCAGTTTATCTGGAAAGCAGTACTTC.

There are many counts of this clonotype. DNA of the CDR3: TGTGCCAGCAGCGTAGGACAGGCAACTAATGAAAAACTGTTTTTT. It specifies CASSVGQATNEKLFF. This chain uses TRBV9 with TRBJ1-4; a weak D match, TRBD1 (6 bases). There are 15 residues in the CDR3. Germline assignment: CDR1 SGDLS and CDR2 YYNGEE. V was cut by 0 bases and J by 0 bases, with 6 bases left in between.

This clonotype was counted ten times or more. This chain uses TRBV12-3 or TRBV12-4 with TRBJ1-5; D not certain. The CDR3 has 12 residues. Trimming stripped 5 bases from V and 16 bases from J, with 18 bases between. CDR3 coding DNA: TGTGCCAGCAGTGAAACTTACCTCCTAACACATTTT. Its translation is CASSETYLLTHF.

Many counts were recorded for this clonotype. The chain carries TRBV6-1 and TRBJ1-5; possible D gene TRBD1, 6 bases. Trimming removed 5 bases from V and 0 bases from J, with 14 bases in between. Germline assignment: CDR1 MNHNS and CDR2 SASEGT. The CDR3 spans 16 residues. CDR3 sequence reads: CASSRDRPDSNQPQHF. The CDR3 DNA reads as TGTGCCAGCAGTAGAGACAGGCCGGATAGCAATCAGCCCCAGCATTTT.

This clonotype has a handful of counts. The genes are TRBV19 and TRBJ1-6; 7 nucleotides agree with TRBD1. After removal of 9 bases from V and 12 bases from J, the junction contained 20 bases not matched to a gene. CDR3 length: 16 amino acids. CDR1 is LNHDA and CDR2 is SQIVND in the germline V gene (reference sequence). The CDR3 coding sequence is TGTGCCAGCTCACCCTTCCAGGGGGTACTCATTGAACCCCTCCACTTT. This encodes CASSPFQGVLIEPLHF. The whole variable domain, filled in from reference TRBV19 and TRBJ1-6, reads DGGITQSPKYLFRKEGQNVTLSCEQNLNHDAMYWYRQDPGQGLRLIYYSQIVNDFQKGDIAEGYSVSREKKESFPLTVTSAQKNPTAFYLCASSPFQGVLIEPLHFGNGTRLTVT.

The sample holds many counts of this clonotype. The chain employs TRBV9 and TRBJ2-1, with D possibly being TRBD1 or TRBD2 (5 bases each). V was pared by 4 bases and J by 6 bases, with 17 bases between. Per germline, CDR1 SGDLS and CDR2 YYNGEE. The CDR3 loop spans 15 amino acids. The CDR3 DNA is TGTGCCAGCAGCCGAACGTCGGGGCGCAGCAATGAGCAGTTCTTC. Its translation: CASSRTSGRSNEQFF.

This clonotype appeared a few times. The genes are TRBV3-1 and TRBJ2-7, with D unclear. The length of the CDR3 is 12 residues. Germline CDR1 is LGHDT and CDR2 is YNNKEL (reference sequence). V lost 3 bases and J 7 bases, leaving 10 bases between the germline ends. CDR3 protein: CASSHRTREQYF. The CDR3 DNA reads as TGTGCCAGCAGCCATCGGACCCGGGAGCAGTACTTC.

This clonotype was counted only a few times. V usage is TRBV20-1 and J usage is TRBJ2-7; tentative D call: TRBD1 (5 bases). The CDR3 is 11 amino acids. Trimming stripped 6 bases from V and 3 bases from J, with 9 bases between. Germline V lookup: CDR1 DFQATT, CDR2 SNEGSKA (reference sequence). The CDR3 sequence: CSAGRVYEQYF. The CDR3, as DNA: TGCAGTGCAGGCAGGGTCTACGAGCAGTACTTC.

This clonotype was seen repeatedly, ten times or more. This chain joins TRBV7-2 and TRBJ2-7, with 13 bases identical to TRBD2. This CDR3 has 15 residues. V lost 2 bases to trimming and J lost 6 bases; unmatched junction nucleotides: 4. The germline CDR1 and CDR2 sequences are SGHTA and FQGNSA. This CDR3 reads CASSLTSGGAVEQYF. DNA of the CDR3: TGTGCCAGCAGCTTAACTAGCGGGGGGGCGGTCGAGCAGTACTTC.

This clonotype was seen repeatedly, ten times or more. V gene TRBV15 combines with J gene TRBJ1-2; D gene unclear. The V and J ends lost 3 bases and 3 bases respectively, with 5 bases between them. CDR3 length: 12 amino acids. The V gene's germline CDR1 is LNHNV and CDR2 YYDKDF (reference sequence). CDR3: CATSRADYGYTF. DNA for the CDR3: TGTGCCACCAGCAGGGCAGACTATGGCTACACCTTC.